Shown below are 17 T cell receptor beta chains from a single sample sequenced in a study of multiple sclerosis patients with progressive multifocal leukoencephalopathy. Sample time point: before natalizumab initiation. Clones were sequenced by immunoSEQ multiplex PCR, and TCRdb holds only the in-frame ones, with some missing. This table has fewer than 40,000 clones, approximately 89% appearing once. The sample consisted of PBMCs. The receptors stem from a human donor with multiple sclerosis.

This chain joins TRBV7-9 and TRBJ1-1; D is perhaps TRBD1 (5 bases). The V gene's germline CDR1 is SEHNR and CDR2 FQNEAQ (reference sequence). V lost 4 bases and J 0 bases, leaving 9 bases between the germline ends. The CDR3 contains 14 residues. The CDR3 spells CASSYDSMNTEAFF. The CDR3 region has the DNA TGTGCCAGCAGCTATGACAGCATGAACACTGAAGCTTTCTTT.

The chain employs TRBV18 and TRBJ1-2, with D perhaps matching TRBD1 (5 bases). V lost 3 bases to trimming and J lost 0 bases, with 11 bases between them. Germline assignment: CDR1 KGHSH and CDR2 LQKENI. CDR3 size: 15 residues. The CDR3 DNA is TGTGCCAGCTCACCTCAGGGTCCTACTAACTATGGCTACACCTTC. Its translation: CASSPQGPTNYGYTF. Based on the CDR3 plus reference TRBV18 and TRBJ1-2, the full variable domain is NAGVMQNPRHLVRRRGQEARLRCSPMKGHSHVYWYRQLPEEGLKFMVYLQKENIIDESGMPKERFSAEFPKEGPSILRIQQVVRGDSAAYFCASSPQGPTNYGYTFGSGTRLTVV.

This clone was observed a few times. The V and J genes are TRBV19 and TRBJ1-3; D not certain. The CDR3 runs 15 residues. Germline V lookup: CDR1 LNHDA, CDR2 SQIVND (reference sequence). V lost 7 bases, J lost 0 bases, and 13 bases lay in between. CDR3 region: CASTAGQISGNTIYF. DNA for the CDR3: TGTGCCAGTACCGCTGGGCAGATCTCTGGAAACACCATATATTTT.

This chain joins TRBV4-3 and TRBJ1-4; 10 positions match TRBD1. Germline loops: CDR1 LGHNA, CDR2 YSLEER. The CDR3 sequence is 15 residues long. J was trimmed by 7 bases and V by 3 bases; bases with no gene match: 5. CDR3 sequence: CASSQATGGVEKLFF. The CDR3, as DNA: TGCGCCAGCAGCCAGGCGACAGGGGGCGTTGAAAAACTGTTTTTT.

The J gene is TRBJ2-7, the V gene TRBV5-1; either TRBD1 or TRBD2 may supply D (5 bases each). CDR1 is SGHRS, CDR2 YFSETQ, per germline. The CDR3 sequence is 14 residues long. The V and J ends lost 7 bases and 0 bases respectively, with 14 bases between them. The CDR3 spells CASAGDASSYEQYF. The DNA for the CDR3 is TGCGCCAGCGCCGGGGACGCAAGCTCCTACGAGCAGTACTTC.

The V and J genes are TRBV5-6 and TRBJ2-2; D is ambiguous. Germline V lookup: CDR1 SGHDT, CDR2 YYEEEE. V gave up 1 base and J gave up 4 bases, with 11 bases separating them. CDR3 size: 15 residues. This CDR3 reads CASSLLGPSTGELFF. In DNA form, the CDR3 reads TGTGCCAGCAGCTTGTTAGGCCCGAGCACCGGGGAGCTGTTTTTT.

V and J are TRBV7-3 and TRBJ2-1; 8 bases align to TRBD1. Germline trimming cut 2 bases from V and 5 bases from J; bases unmatched to any gene: 11. The CDR3 has 17 residues. Germline values: CDR1 SGHTA, CDR2 FQGTGA. Written as DNA, the CDR3 is TGTGCCAGCAGCTTAGTGGCAGGGACAGGCTTTAACAATGAGCAGTTCTTC. Its protein product is CASSLVAGTGFNNEQFF.

The chain carries TRBV4-3 and TRBJ1-3, with D tentatively TRBD1 (5 bases). Germline V gives CDR1 LGHNA, CDR2 YSLEER. The V end lost 0 bases, the J end lost 3 bases, and 9 bases lay between the germline ends. There are 15 residues in the CDR3. This CDR3 is CASSQDHGGGNTIYF. CDR3 sequence (DNA): TGCGCCAGCAGCCAAGATCATGGGGGTGGAAACACCATATATTTT.

About this clone itself: The sample holds other DNA sequences that translate to the same CDR3. The rearrangement links TRBV5-4 to TRBJ1-1, with D unclear. This CDR3 contains 14 residues. Germline loops: CDR1 SGHNT, CDR2 YYREEE (reference sequence). V gave up 4 bases and J gave up 1 base, with 11 bases separating them. CDR3: CASSPTTPNTEAFF. The CDR3 DNA follows: TGTGCCAGCAGCCCCACGACGCCGAACACTGAAGCTTTCTTT.

The V gene is TRBV5-4, the J gene TRBJ2-1; 7 bases line up with TRBD2. Germline CDR1 is SGHNT and CDR2 is YYREEE (reference sequence). The CDR3 contains 14 residues. Trimming removed 3 bases from V and 8 bases from J; junction bases left unmatched: 8. CDR3 bases: TGTGCCAGCAGCTCGGGACTACATCTCGATGAGCAGTTCTTC. Protein: CASSSGLHLDEQFF.

The rearrangement joins TRBV6-5 to TRBJ2-1; 16 nucleotides match TRBD2. This CDR3 has 15 amino acids. Germline CDR1 and CDR2: MNHEY and SVGAGI. The V and J ends lost 3 bases and 9 bases, in that order; junction bases with no gene match: 2. This chain's CDR3 is CASSYGTSGRGEQFF. The CDR3 nucleotides are TGTGCCAGCAGTTATGGGACTAGCGGGAGGGGTGAGCAGTTCTTC.

J is TRBJ1-5 and V is TRBV7-6, with D maybe TRBD1 (5 bases). Germline lookup yields CDR1 SGHVS and CDR2 FNYEAQ. There are 17 residues in the CDR3. V was shortened by 3 bases and J by 0 bases, with 15 bases between the two germline ends. The CDR3 loop is CASSFLPGGNSNQPQHF. The CDR3 DNA follows: TGTGCCAGCAGCTTCCTTCCGGGGGGAAATAGCAATCAGCCCCAGCATTTT. Using reference TRBV7-6 and TRBJ1-5 for the parts outside the CDR3, the full variable domain is GAGVSQSPRYKVTKRGQDVALRCDPISGHVSLYWYRQALGQGPEFLTYFNYEAQQDKSGLPNDRFSAERPEGSISTLTIQRTEQRDSAMYRCASSFLPGGNSNQPQHFGDGTRLSIL.

The chain carries TRBV7-8 and TRBJ2-5, with a possible D match to TRBD2 (5 bases). V was shortened by 4 bases and J by 5 bases, with 23 bases between the two germline ends. The CDR3 covers 17 residues. From germline, CDR1 is SGHVS and CDR2 FQNEAQ. The CDR3 loop reads CASSSPLGLRGQETQYF. DNA for the CDR3: TGTGCCAGCAGCTCCCCCCTGGGCCTCCGCGGGCAGGAGACCCAGTACTTC.

The genes are TRBV21-1 and TRBJ2-7; the D call TRBD2 from the table was never checked on the DNA. TRBV21-1 is described as a pseudogene. The CDR3 is 19 amino acids. CDR3: CASSKGTAAGPSSFYEQYF. CDR3 DNA: TGTGCCAGCAGCAAAGGGACTGCGGCGGGACCCTCGTCGTTCTACGAGCAGTACTTC.

This clone was seen once. The chain is built from TRBV6-5 and TRBJ2-7; D remains unclear. Germline V CDR1 and CDR2: MNHEY, SVGAGI. This CDR3 is built from 13 residues. Trimming cost V 0 bases and J 4 bases, with 7 bases left between them. CDR3: CASSYSLSYEQYF. DNA of the CDR3: TGTGCCAGCAGTTACTCGCTATCTTACGAGCAGTACTTC.

The J gene is TRBJ1-1, the V gene TRBV6-5; D gene unclear. V shed 3 bases and J shed 1 base, with 12 bases lying between them. Looked up from germline, CDR1 is MNHEY and CDR2 is SVGAGI. The CDR3 has 15 amino acids. CDR3 in DNA: TGTGCCAGCAGTTATTTACCCAGGAAGAACACTGAAGCTTTCTTT. Amino acid sequence: CASSYLPRKNTEAFF.

The CDR3: CASSLVDRAPSGNTIYF. CDR3 in DNA: TGTGCCAGCAGCTTGGTTGACAGGGCCCCCTCTGGAAACACCATATATTTT. The chain uses TRBV5-5 and TRBJ1-3; 7 bases match TRBD1. The CDR3 length is 17 residues. Germline CDR1 is SGHKS and CDR2 is YYEKEE (reference sequence). Trimming took 0 bases from V and 0 from J; bases not matched to a gene: 6.